The present T cell receptor beta chain was sequenced within a study of blood T cell repertoires in COVID-19. In the authors' workflow: By means of reference gene primer amplification, nucleated cell counts were estimated. The data were produced by immunoSEQ multiplex PCR, yet TCRdb's version contains in-frame clones alone and is incomplete. From that table come the V and J calls and clone size; the DNA was used to work out D and trimming. The sample records just over 150,000 clones, about 90% being singletons. Looked up from germline, CDR1 is SGHTA and CDR2 is FQGNSA. This CDR3 is 15 amino acids long. Deletions cut 1 base from V and 3 bases from J, with 11 bases between.

Specimen: peripheral blood. This receptor was taken from a man between 25 and 39 years old with COVID-19, enrolled during active disease. The chain combines TRBV7-2 with TRBJ2-3, with D possibly TRBD2 on 6 matching bases. As DNA, the CDR3 is TGTGCCAGCAGCTTAGGCGGGATTCGGACAGATACGCAGTATTTT. Protein product: CASSLGGIRTDTQYF.